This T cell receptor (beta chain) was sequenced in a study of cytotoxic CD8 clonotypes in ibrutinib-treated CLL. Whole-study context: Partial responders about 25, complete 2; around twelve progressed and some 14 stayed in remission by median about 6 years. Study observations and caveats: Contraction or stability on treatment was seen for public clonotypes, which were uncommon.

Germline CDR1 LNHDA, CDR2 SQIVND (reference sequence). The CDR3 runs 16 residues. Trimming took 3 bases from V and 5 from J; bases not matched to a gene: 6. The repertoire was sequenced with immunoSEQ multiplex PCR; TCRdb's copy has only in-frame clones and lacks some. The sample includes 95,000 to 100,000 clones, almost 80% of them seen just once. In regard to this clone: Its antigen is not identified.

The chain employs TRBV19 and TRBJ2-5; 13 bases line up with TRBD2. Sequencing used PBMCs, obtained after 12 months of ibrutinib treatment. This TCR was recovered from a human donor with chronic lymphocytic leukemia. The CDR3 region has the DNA TGTGCCAGTAGTATCACTAGCGGGGGGGCCGGGGAGACCCAGTACTTC. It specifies CASSITSGGAGETQYF.